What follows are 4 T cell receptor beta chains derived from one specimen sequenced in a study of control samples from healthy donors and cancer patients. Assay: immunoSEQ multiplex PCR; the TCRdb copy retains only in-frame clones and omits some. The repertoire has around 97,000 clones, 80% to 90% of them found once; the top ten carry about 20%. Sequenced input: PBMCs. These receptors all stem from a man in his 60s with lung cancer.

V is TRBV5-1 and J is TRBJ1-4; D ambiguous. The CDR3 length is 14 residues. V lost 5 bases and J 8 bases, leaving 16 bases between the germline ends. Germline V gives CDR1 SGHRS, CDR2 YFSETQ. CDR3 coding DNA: TGCGCCAGCAGTTTCGGCCCGTCGGAAGAAAAACTGTTTTTT. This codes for CASSFGPSEEKLFF.

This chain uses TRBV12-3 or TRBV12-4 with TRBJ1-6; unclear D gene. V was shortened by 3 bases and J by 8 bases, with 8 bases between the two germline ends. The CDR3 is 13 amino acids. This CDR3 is CASSFQRDSPLHF. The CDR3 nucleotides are TGTGCCAGCAGTTTTCAGAGAGATTCACCCCTCCACTTT.

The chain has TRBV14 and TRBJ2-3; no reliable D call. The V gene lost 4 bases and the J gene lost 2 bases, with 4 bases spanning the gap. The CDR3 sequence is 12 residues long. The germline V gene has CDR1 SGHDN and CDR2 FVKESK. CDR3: CASSRPTDTQYF. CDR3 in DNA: TGTGCCAGCAGCCGCCCCACAGATACGCAGTATTTT.

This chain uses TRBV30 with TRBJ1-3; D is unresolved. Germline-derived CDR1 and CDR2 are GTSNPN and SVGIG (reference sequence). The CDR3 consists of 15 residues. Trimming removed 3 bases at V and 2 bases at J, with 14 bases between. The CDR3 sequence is CAWRAGPGTGNTIYF. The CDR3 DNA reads TGTGCCTGGAGGGCAGGCCCGGGAACTGGAAACACCATATATTTT.